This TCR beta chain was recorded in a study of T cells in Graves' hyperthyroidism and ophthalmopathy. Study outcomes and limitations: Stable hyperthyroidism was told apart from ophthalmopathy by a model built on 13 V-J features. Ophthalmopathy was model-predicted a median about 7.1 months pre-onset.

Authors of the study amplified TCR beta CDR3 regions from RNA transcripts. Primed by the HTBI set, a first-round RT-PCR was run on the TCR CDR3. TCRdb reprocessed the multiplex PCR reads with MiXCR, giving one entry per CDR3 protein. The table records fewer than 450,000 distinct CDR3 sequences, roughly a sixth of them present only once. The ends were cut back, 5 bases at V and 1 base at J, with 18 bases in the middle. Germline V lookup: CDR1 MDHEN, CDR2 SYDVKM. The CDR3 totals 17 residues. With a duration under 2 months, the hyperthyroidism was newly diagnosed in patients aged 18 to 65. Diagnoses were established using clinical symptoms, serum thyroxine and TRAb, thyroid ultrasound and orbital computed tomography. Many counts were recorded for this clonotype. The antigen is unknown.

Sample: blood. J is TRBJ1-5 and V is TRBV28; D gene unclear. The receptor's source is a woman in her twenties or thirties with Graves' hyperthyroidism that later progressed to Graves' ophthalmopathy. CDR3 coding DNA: TGTGCCAGCAGTCCCCTGGTAAGAGGATCGAGCAATCAGCCCCAGCATTTT. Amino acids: CASSPLVRGSSNQPQHF.